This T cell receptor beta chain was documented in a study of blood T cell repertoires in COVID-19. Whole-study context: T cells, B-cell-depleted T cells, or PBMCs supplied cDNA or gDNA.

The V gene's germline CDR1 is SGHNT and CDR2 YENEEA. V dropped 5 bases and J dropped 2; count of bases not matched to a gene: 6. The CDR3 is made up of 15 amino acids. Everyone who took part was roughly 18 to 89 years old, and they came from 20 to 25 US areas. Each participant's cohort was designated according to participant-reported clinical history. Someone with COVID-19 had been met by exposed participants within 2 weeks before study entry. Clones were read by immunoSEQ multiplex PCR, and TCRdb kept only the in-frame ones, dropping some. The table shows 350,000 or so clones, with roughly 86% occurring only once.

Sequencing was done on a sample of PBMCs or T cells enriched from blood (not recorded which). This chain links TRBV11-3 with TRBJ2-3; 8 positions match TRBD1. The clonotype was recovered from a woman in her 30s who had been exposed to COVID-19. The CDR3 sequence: CASSLGQGSTDTQYF. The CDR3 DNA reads TGTGCCAGCAGCCTCGGACAGGGTTCCACAGATACGCAGTATTTT.